The table lists the clone carrying this TCR beta chain with a few counts. CDR1 and CDR2 (germline): ENHRY, SYGVKD. V dropped 3 bases and J dropped 5; count of bases not matched to a gene: 5. The CDR3 spans 14 residues. TCRdb recomputed calls from the RACE reads with MiXCR, one row per CDR3 protein. The sample carries some 300,000 distinct CDR3 sequences, around 5.5% recorded once. Time point: pre-sensitization, week 0. The treatment was: therapeutic diphenylcyclopropenone sensitization with weekly scalp DPC. This specimen belongs to a study of human T cells and chemical hapten exposure. The starting material was whole blood, obtained in connection with sensitization to the hapten diphenylcyclopropenone (DPC). The origin of this receptor is a woman aged 18 to 35 with alopecia areata. Some clones in this sample may be carry-over from other donors' samples. The chain is built from TRBV10-3 and TRBJ2-3; 7 nucleotides agree with TRBD2. DNA of the CDR3: TGTGCCATCAGTGATGTCAGGGAGGGAGATACGCAGTATTTT. Protein: CAISDVREGDTQYF.